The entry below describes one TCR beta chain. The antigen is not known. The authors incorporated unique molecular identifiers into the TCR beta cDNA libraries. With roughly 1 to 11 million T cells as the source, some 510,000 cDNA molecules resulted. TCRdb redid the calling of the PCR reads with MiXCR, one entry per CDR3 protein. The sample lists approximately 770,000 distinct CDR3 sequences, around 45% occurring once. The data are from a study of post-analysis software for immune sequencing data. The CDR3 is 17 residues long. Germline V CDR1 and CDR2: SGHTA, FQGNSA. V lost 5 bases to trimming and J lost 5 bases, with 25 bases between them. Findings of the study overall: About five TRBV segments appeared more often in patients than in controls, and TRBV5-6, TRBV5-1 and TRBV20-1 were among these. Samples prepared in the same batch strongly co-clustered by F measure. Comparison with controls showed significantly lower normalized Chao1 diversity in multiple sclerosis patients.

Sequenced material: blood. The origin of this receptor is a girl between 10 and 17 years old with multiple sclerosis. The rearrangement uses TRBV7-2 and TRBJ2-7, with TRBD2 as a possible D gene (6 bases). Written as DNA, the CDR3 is TGTGCCAGCAGCGATTGGGTGACTAGGGGAACGCCAAACGAGCAGTACTTC. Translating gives CASSDWVTRGTPNEQYF.